This is a list of T cell receptor beta chains from one sample in a study of OX40 agonist ivuxolimab in advanced cancers. Measured with immunoSEQ multiplex PCR; TCRdb has only the in-frame clones, and not every one. The top ten clones hold 2.6% of a sample with some 50,000 clones, roughly 84% of them seen once. Sample: CD4+ or CD8+ T cells sorted from blood, taken in a trial of the OX40 agonist ivuxolimab. The source is an adult with an advanced solid tumor such as melanoma, head and neck, liver or kidney cancer. The CDR3 runs from the conserved cysteine through the conserved F or W. Each record gives: CDR3 protein, CDR3 DNA, J gene, V gene, D gene, clone size. The D gene is left open where the match is weak. Only some rows state a clone size, as once, few, many or a class for expanded clones.

CDR3aa: CATGGNGNQPQHF
CDR3nt: TGTGCCACTGGAGGGAACGGCAATCAGCCCCAGCATTTT
j_gene: TRBJ1-5
v_gene: TRBV19
d_gene: NA
abundance: NA

CDR3aa: CASSSGTGGYEQYF
CDR3nt: TGTGCCAGCAGCTCCGGGACAGGGGGCTACGAGCAGTACTTC
j_gene: TRBJ2-7
v_gene: TRBV4-2
d_gene: TRBD1
abundance: NA

CDR3aa: CATSRLMDTEAFF
CDR3nt: TGTGCCACCAGCAGACTAATGGACACTGAAGCTTTCTTT
j_gene: TRBJ1-1
v_gene: TRBV15
d_gene: NA
abundance: NA

CDR3aa: CASSQELGSYEQYF
CDR3nt: TGCGCCAGCAGCCAAGAGCTTGGATCCTACGAGCAGTACTTC
j_gene: TRBJ2-7
v_gene: TRBV4-1
d_gene: NA
abundance: NA

CDR3aa: CSVDGGRAPETQYF
CDR3nt: TGCAGCGTTGACGGCGGGAGGGCCCCCGAGACCCAGTACTTC
j_gene: TRBJ2-5
v_gene: TRBV29-1
d_gene: TRBD2
abundance: NA

CDR3aa: CASSQDINNYGYTF
CDR3nt: TGCGCCAGCAGCCAAGATATCAATAACTATGGCTACACCTTC
j_gene: TRBJ1-2
v_gene: TRBV4-1
d_gene: NA
abundance: once

CDR3aa: CASSRDYTDTQYF
CDR3nt: TGTGCCAGCAGTCGGGACTACACAGATACGCAGTATTTT
j_gene: TRBJ2-3
v_gene: TRBV6-5
d_gene: TRBD2
abundance: NA

CDR3aa: CASSLAGTPYEQYF
CDR3nt: TGTGCCAGCAGCTTGGCCGGGACACCTTACGAGCAGTACTTC
j_gene: TRBJ2-7
v_gene: TRBV5-4
d_gene: NA
abundance: NA

CDR3aa: CASSSYNEQFF
CDR3nt: TGCGCCAGCAGCTCATACAATGAGCAGTTCTTC
j_gene: TRBJ2-1
v_gene: TRBV5-1
d_gene: NA
abundance: NA

CDR3aa: CSVDLTGAIGEQYF
CDR3nt: TGCAGCGTTGATCTGACAGGGGCCATCGGCGAGCAGTACTTC
j_gene: TRBJ2-7
v_gene: TRBV29-1
d_gene: TRBD1
abundance: NA

CDR3aa: CASSQTLYNSPLHF
CDR3nt: TGTGCCAGCAGCCAGACCCTTTATAATTCACCCCTCCACTTT
j_gene: TRBJ1-6
v_gene: TRBV7-2
d_gene: NA
abundance: NA

CDR3aa: CASSGGQNTEAFF
CDR3nt: TGTGCCAGCTCAGGCGGGCAGAACACTGAAGCTTTCTTT
j_gene: TRBJ1-1
v_gene: TRBV18
d_gene: NA
abundance: NA

CDR3aa: CASSPPRTANTGELFF
CDR3nt: TGTGCCAGCTCACCACCGAGGACAGCGAACACCGGGGAGCTGTTTTTT
j_gene: TRBJ2-2
v_gene: TRBV18
d_gene: NA
abundance: NA

CDR3aa: CASSQGGAHQPQHF
CDR3nt: TGTGCCAGCAGCCAAGGGGGGGCACATCAGCCCCAGCATTTT
j_gene: TRBJ1-5
v_gene: TRBV7-3
d_gene: NA
abundance: NA

CDR3aa: CASSLGTSETQYF
CDR3nt: TGTGCCAGCAGCTTGGGGACATCAGAGACCCAGTACTTC
j_gene: TRBJ2-5
v_gene: TRBV11-2
d_gene: NA
abundance: NA

CDR3aa: CASSPRTGRGNTIYF
CDR3nt: TGTGCCAGCAGTCCCCGGACAGGCAGGGGAAACACCATATATTTT
j_gene: TRBJ1-3
v_gene: TRBV6-1
d_gene: TRBD1
abundance: NA

CDR3aa: CASSLPDTVYGYTF
CDR3nt: TGTGCCAGCAGCTTGCCGGACACGGTCTATGGCTACACCTTC
j_gene: TRBJ1-2
v_gene: TRBV5-4
d_gene: NA
abundance: NA

CDR3aa: CASSFTGSGNTIYF
CDR3nt: TGTGCCAGCAGCTTTACCGGCTCTGGAAACACCATATATTTT
j_gene: TRBJ1-3
v_gene: TRBV11-2
d_gene: NA
abundance: NA

CDR3aa: CASSLVGTEAFF
CDR3nt: TGTGCCAGCAGCTTGGTGGGCACTGAAGCTTTCTTT
j_gene: TRBJ1-1
v_gene: TRBV5-4
d_gene: NA
abundance: NA

CDR3aa: CASSLAEGWGEKLFF
CDR3nt: TGCGCCAGCAGCTTGGCCGAAGGGTGGGGTGAAAAACTGTTTTTT
j_gene: TRBJ1-4
v_gene: TRBV5-1
d_gene: NA
abundance: NA

CDR3aa: CASSGGLAVSYEQYF
CDR3nt: TGTGCCAGCTCGGGGGGACTAGCGGTTTCCTACGAGCAGTACTTC
j_gene: TRBJ2-7
v_gene: TRBV6-1
d_gene: TRBD2
abundance: NA

CDR3aa: CASSLQGLGSPLHF
CDR3nt: TGTGCCAGCAGCTTACAGGGTCTCGGATCACCCCTCCACTTT
j_gene: TRBJ1-6
v_gene: TRBV11-2
d_gene: NA
abundance: NA

CDR3aa: CASSQQAKSYEQYF
CDR3nt: TGTGCCAGCAGCCAACAGGCGAAGTCCTACGAGCAGTACTTC
j_gene: TRBJ2-7
v_gene: TRBV7-9
d_gene: NA
abundance: NA

CDR3aa: CASSRQAQTGELFF
CDR3nt: TGTGCCAGCAGCCGACAGGCCCAAACCGGGGAGCTGTTTTTT
j_gene: TRBJ2-2
v_gene: TRBV7-8
d_gene: NA
abundance: NA

CDR3aa: CASSMCYRPSGNTIYF
CDR3nt: TGTGCCAGCAGCATGTGCTACCGTCCTTCTGGAAACACCATATATTTT
j_gene: TRBJ1-3
v_gene: TRBV21-1
d_gene: NA
abundance: NA

CDR3aa: CASTAGQGKETRSGANVLTF
CDR3nt: TGTGCCAGTACCGCCGGACAGGGCAAAGAGACGAGGTCTGGGGCCAACGTCCTGACTTTC
j_gene: TRBJ2-6
v_gene: TRBV19
d_gene: TRBD1
abundance: NA

CDR3aa: CASSVGQGPTGELFF
CDR3nt: TGTGCCAGCAGCGTAGGACAGGGACCCACCGGGGAGCTGTTTTTT
j_gene: TRBJ2-2
v_gene: TRBV9
d_gene: TRBD1
abundance: NA

CDR3aa: CASTSSTDTQYF
CDR3nt: TGTGCCAGCACCAGTAGCACAGATACGCAGTATTTT
j_gene: TRBJ2-3
v_gene: TRBV9
d_gene: NA
abundance: once

CDR3aa: CASSSLAENTEAFF
CDR3nt: TGTGCCAGCAGCTCATTAGCAGAGAACACTGAAGCTTTCTTT
j_gene: TRBJ1-1
v_gene: TRBV5-4
d_gene: NA
abundance: NA

CDR3aa: CASSLDRIAGELFF
CDR3nt: TGTGCCAGCAGCTTAGATCGGATAGCCGGGGAGCTGTTTTTT
j_gene: TRBJ2-2
v_gene: TRBV11-2
d_gene: NA
abundance: once

CDR3aa: CASSIVGQERTGELFF
CDR3nt: TGTGCCAGTAGTATAGTTGGACAGGAGAGGACCGGGGAGCTGTTTTTT
j_gene: TRBJ2-2
v_gene: TRBV19
d_gene: TRBD1
abundance: NA